This T cell receptor beta chain was identified during a study of shared clonotypes between healthy human individuals. Clones were read by immunoSEQ multiplex PCR, and TCRdb kept only the in-frame ones, dropping some. The table lists 2 million to 2.5 million clones, approximately 94% of them singletons, with around 0.4% in the top ten. Germline values: CDR1 MNHNY, CDR2 SVGAGI (reference sequence). CDR3 length: 13 amino acids. V was trimmed by 7 bases and J by 1 base, leaving 9 bases between them. The sequenced sample was naive CD4+ T cells from PBMCs. Subset: CD45RA+ positively selected. The TCR sequence derives from a man between 18 and 29 years old in good health. Some clones in this sample may be carry-over from other donors' samples. The chain links TRBV6-6 to TRBJ2-3; D tentatively reads TRBD1 or TRBD2 (6 bases each). CDR3 sequence reads: CASMGGGTDTQYF. The CDR3 DNA reads as TGTGCCAGCATGGGGGGCGGCACAGATACGCAGTATTTT.